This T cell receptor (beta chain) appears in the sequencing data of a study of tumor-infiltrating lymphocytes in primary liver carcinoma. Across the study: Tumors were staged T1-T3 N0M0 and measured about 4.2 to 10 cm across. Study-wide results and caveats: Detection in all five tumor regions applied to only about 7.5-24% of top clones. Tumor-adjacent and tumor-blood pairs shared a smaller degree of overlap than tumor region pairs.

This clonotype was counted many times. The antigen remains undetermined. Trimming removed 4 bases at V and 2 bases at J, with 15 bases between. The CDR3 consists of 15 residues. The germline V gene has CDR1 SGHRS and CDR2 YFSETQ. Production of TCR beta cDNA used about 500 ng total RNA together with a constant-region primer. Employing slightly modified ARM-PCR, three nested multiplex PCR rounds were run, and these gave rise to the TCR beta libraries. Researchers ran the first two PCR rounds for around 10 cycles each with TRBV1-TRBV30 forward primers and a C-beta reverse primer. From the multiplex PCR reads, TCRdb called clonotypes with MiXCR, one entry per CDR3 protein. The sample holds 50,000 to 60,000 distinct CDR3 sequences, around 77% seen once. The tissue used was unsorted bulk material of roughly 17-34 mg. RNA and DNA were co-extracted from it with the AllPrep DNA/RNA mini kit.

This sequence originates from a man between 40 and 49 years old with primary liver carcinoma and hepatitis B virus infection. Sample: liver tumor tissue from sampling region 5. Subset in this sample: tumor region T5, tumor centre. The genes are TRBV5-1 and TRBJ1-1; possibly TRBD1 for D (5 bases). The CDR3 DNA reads TGCGCCAGCAGCGCCTTGGCAGGGAGCAACACTGAAGCTTTCTTT. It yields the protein CASSALAGSNTEAFF. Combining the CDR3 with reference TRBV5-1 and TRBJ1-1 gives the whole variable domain KAGVTQTPRYLIKTRGQQVTLSCSPISGHRSVSWYQQTPGQGLQFLFEYFSETQRNKGNFPGRFSGRQFSNSRSEMNVSTLELGDSALYLCASSALAGSNTEAFFGQGTRLTVV.